This TCR beta chain appears in the sequencing data of a study of OX40 agonist ivuxolimab in advanced cancers. The overall study: Dose-escalation patients were diagnosed with hepatocellular carcinoma, melanoma, renal cell cancer or head and neck cancer. One hepatocellular carcinoma and two cutaneous melanoma patients partially responded. Participants averaged about 60 years of age (range roughly 20 to 90) and were around 85% male.

Produced via immunoSEQ multiplex PCR; TCRdb's table is partial and in-frame only. Of roughly 86,000 clones listed, over 80% are singletons. Germline CDR1 is MDHEN and CDR2 is SYDVKM. The CDR3 is made up of 15 amino acids. Trimming stripped 9 bases from V and 2 bases from J, with 18 bases between. This sequence originates from an adult with an advanced solid tumor such as melanoma, head and neck, liver or kidney cancer. The material sequenced was CD4+ or CD8+ T cells sorted from blood, taken in a trial of the OX40 agonist ivuxolimab. This sequence joins TRBV28 and TRBJ2-3, with D perhaps matching TRBD2 (6 bases). In DNA, the CDR3 is TGTGCCAGTAAGACCCCGGGACTCCTCACAGATACGCAGTATTTT. It codes for CASKTPGLLTDTQYF.